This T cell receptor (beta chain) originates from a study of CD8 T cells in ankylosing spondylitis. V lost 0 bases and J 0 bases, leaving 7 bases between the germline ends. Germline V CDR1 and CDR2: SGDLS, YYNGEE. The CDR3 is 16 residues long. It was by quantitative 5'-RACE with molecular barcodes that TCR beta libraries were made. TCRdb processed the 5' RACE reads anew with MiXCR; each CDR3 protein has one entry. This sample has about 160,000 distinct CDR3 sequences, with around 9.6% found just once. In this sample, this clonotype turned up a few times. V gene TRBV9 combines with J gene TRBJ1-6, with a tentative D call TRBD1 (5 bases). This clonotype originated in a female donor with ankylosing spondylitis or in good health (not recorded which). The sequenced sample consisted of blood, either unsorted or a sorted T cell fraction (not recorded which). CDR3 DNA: TGTGCCAGCAGCGTAGCGGGGGGCTCCTATAATTCACCCCTCCACTTT. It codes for CASSVAGGSYNSPLHF.